This T cell receptor beta chain was recovered during a study of blood T cell repertoires in COVID-19 (dated by TCRdb to the early 2020s). About the investigation overall: Samples covering the acute and convalescent phases of COVID-19 were provided by collaborators in the United States, Italy and Spain. The material from the prospective study consisted of cDNA or gDNA derived from T cells, B-cell-depleted T cells, or PBMCs. The dataset comprised deeply sampled blood TCRbeta repertoires from subjects exposed to, actively infected with, or recovered from COVID-19. The repertoires were made available in a free public database intended to serve as a resource for research on the immune response to SARS-CoV-2. Samples were obtained from the ongoing ImmuneRACE study (first 160 participants) and from 1,200 or so subjects provided by 6 global collaborators. Nearly every sample came with metadata listing a de-identified subject ID, COVID-19 status, age in years and sex. HLA class I and class II types, where available, came from metadata supplied by the sample provider rather than from assay-based typing. Study-level results and caveats: Clinical and demographic metadata were provided uncurated, with the amount varying by source and participant.

Participants in the prospective study were enrolled through a virtual design, were aged about 18 to 100 years, and lived in approximately 24 United States geographic areas. In the prospective study, cohorts were assigned on the basis of participant-reported clinical history obtained from a screening survey and a study questionnaire. In the prospective study, whole blood, serum and a nasopharyngeal or oropharyngeal swab were collected from each participant by mobile phlebotomists. Prospective study participants could optionally give additional blood draws and questionnaires over an approximately 2-month period. Before DNA extraction, blood samples from the prospective study were shipped at room temperature or frozen. The sample holds one count of this clone. Its antigen is not yet known. No per-base quality is available; no much larger clone lies one base away. TCRbeta CDR3 regions were amplified from genomic DNA by means of the immunoSEQ Assay, a bias-controlled multiplex PCR. Per the source publication's procedure: The number of nucleated cells in each sample was estimated from the amplification of reference gene primers within the assay. To quantify the absolute abundance of each unique TCRbeta CDR3 rearrangement, sequence reads were collapsed and filtered. For each sample, productive Simpson clonality was calculated by taking the square root of Simpson's diversity index across productive rearrangements. Entries here come from immuneACCESS through TCRdb and include only in-frame sequences with V and J called. Some clones fail to appear in such tables; in the studies checked, an unresolved V gene covers under half of the shortfall, and the cause of the remainder is unknown. That table furnishes V, J and clone size, whereas the DNA furnished D and trimming. In this sample the table shows over 300,000 clones, roughly 88% of which occur a single time. The leading ten clones occupy about 0.89% of the sample.

CDR3 length: 16 amino acids, cysteine to phenylalanine. CDR3 DNA only is kept here, 48 bases in frame from base 1. The CDR1 and CDR2 encoded by the germline V gene (reference sequence) are MNHEY and SMNVEV. V is pruned by 5 bases and J by 5 bases, leaving 10 bases of the junction without a gene match. The TCR was taken from a woman aged 30 to 39 with acute COVID-19. Input material: PBMCs or T cells enriched from blood (not recorded which). The sequence links TRBV27 to TRBJ2-7, with 12 central nucleotides matching TRBD1. Here the CDR3 is given as CASSPRSGDRGHEQYF. The DNA reads as follows: TGTGCCAGCAGTCCTAGGTCGGGGGACAGGGGGCACGAGCAGTACTTC.